The text below deals with one TCR beta chain. Its antigen is not yet known. No base-level quality is on record; no much larger clone is a single base apart. Enrolling through a virtual design, the prospective study's participants ranged in age from about 18 to 89 years and lived across about two dozen United States geographic areas. In the prospective study, participants were assigned to cohorts based on the clinical history participants reported in a screening survey and a study questionnaire. In the prospective study, whole blood, serum and a nasopharyngeal or oropharyngeal swab were collected from each participant by mobile phlebotomists. Additional blood draws and questionnaires over an approximately 2-month period could optionally be provided by prospective study participants. Before DNA extraction, blood samples from the prospective study were shipped at room temperature or frozen. This entry is derived from a study of blood T cell repertoires in COVID-19 (dated by TCRdb to 2020 to 2021). About the investigation overall: The collaborator samples originated in the United States, Italy and Spain and spanned the acute and convalescent phases of COVID-19. The material from the prospective study consisted of cDNA or gDNA derived from T cells, B-cell-depleted T cells, or PBMCs. The dataset comprised deeply sampled blood TCRbeta repertoires from subjects exposed to, actively infected with, or recovered from COVID-19. Samples came from the ongoing ImmuneRACE study (first 160 participants) plus 1,254 subjects from 6 global collaborators. Where HLA class I and class II types were available, the types were taken from metadata supplied by the sample provider, not from assay-based typing. Nearly every sample came with metadata listing a de-identified subject ID, COVID-19 status, age in years and sex. The repertoires were made available in a free public database intended to serve as a resource for research on the immune response to SARS-CoV-2. General conclusions and limits of the study: Clinical and demographic metadata were provided uncurated, with the amount varying by source and participant.

The germline V gene (reference sequence) yields LGHDT for CDR1 and YNNKEL for CDR2. After removal of 4 bases from V and 7 bases from J, the junction retains 5 bases not matched to a gene. From cysteine to phenylalanine, the CDR3 is 14 amino acids long. The entry retains the CDR3 DNA only, 42 bases that are in frame from base 1. The immunoSEQ Assay, a bias-controlled multiplex PCR, was used to amplify TCRbeta CDR3 regions from genomic DNA. The original pipeline was this. Within the assay, amplification of reference gene primers was used to estimate how many nucleated cells each sample contained. To quantify the absolute abundance of each unique TCRbeta CDR3 rearrangement, sequence reads were collapsed and filtered. For each sample, productive Simpson clonality was calculated as the square root of Simpson's diversity index over productive rearrangements. TCRdb's version of the immuneACCESS table is confined to in-frame rearrangements and falls short of the full clone set. An unresolved V gene accounts for under half of the shortfall where checked; the remainder is of unknown origin. That table gives V, J and clone size, and the DNA gave D and trimming. The sample yields roughly 250,000 clones; about nine tenths were counted once. Of the sample, 6% to 7% is held by the ten largest clones.

The chain links TRBV3-1 (or the pseudogene TRBV3-2) with TRBJ1-4, with 8 central nucleotides matching TRBD1. What was sequenced was PBMCs or T cells enriched from blood (not recorded which). The sequence was obtained from a woman aged 30 to 39 with acute COVID-19. The CDR3 loop reads CASSRTGMREKLFF. The nucleotide sequence reads TGTGCCAGCAGCCGGACAGGGATGCGTGAAAAACTGTTTTTT.